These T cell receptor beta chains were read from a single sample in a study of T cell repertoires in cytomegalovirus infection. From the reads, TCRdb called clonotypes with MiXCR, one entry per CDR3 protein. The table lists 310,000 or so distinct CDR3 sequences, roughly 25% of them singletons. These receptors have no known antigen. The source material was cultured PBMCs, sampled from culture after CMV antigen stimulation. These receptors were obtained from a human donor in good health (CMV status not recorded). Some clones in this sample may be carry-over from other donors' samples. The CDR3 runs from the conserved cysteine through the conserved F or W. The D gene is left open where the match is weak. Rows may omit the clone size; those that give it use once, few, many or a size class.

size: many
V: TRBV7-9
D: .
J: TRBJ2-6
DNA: TGTGCCAGCATGGAAAGTTCTGGGGCCAACGTCCTGACTTTC
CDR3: CASMESSGANVLTF

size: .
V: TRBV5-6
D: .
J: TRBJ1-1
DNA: TGTGCCAGCAGCTTGGTAGATATACGGCCTATGAACACTGAAGCTTTCTTT
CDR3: CASSLVDIRPMNTEAFF

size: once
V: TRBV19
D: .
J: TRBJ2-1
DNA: TGTGCCAGTAGTCTGCCGTGGACAGTCAACAATGAGCAGTTCTTC
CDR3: CASSLPWTVNNEQFF

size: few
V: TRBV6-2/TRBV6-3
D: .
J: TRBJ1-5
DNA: TGTGCCAGCTCTCAATTAGGGGGAACGGGACAGCCCCAGCATTTT
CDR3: CASSQLGGTGQPQHF

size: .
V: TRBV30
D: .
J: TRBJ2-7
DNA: TGTGCCTGGAGTGGGTCGGTGGGCGAGCAGTACTTC
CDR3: CAWSGSVGEQYF

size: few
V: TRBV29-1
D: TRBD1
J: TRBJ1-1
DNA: TGCAGCGCTGACAGGGTCGGCGCTGAAGCTTTCTTT
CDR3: CSADRVGAEAFF

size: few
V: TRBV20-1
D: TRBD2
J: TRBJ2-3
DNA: TGCAGTGCTCAGTGGGGACTAGCGTACACAGATACGCAGTATTTT
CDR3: CSAQWGLAYTDTQYF

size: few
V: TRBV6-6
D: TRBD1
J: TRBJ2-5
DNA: TGTGCCAGCAGAACAGGGGGCTACGAAGAGACCCAGTACTTC
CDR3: CASRTGGYEETQYF

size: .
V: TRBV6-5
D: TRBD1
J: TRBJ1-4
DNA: TGTGCCAGCAGTTACTCCCCGGGACAGGGGGATGAAAAACTGTTTTTT
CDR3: CASSYSPGQGDEKLFF

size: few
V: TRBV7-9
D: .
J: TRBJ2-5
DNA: TGTGCCAGCAGCCCCCGGCTAGTCGGTGAGACCCAGTACTTC
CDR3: CASSPRLVGETQYF

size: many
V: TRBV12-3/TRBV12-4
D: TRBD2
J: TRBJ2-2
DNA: TGTGCCAGCAGTTCAGGGACTAGCGGGACTTCGCGGACCGGGGAGCTGTTTTTT
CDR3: CASSSGTSGTSRTGELFF

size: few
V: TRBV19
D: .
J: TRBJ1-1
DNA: TGTGCCAGCCTTCATGGGGTGACTGAAGCTTTCTTT
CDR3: CASLHGVTEAFF

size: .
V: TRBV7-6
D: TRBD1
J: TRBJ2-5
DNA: TGTGCCAGCAGCCACCGGATGACAGGGAACCAAGAGACCCAGTACTTC
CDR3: CASSHRMTGNQETQYF

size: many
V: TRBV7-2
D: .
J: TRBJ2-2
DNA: TGTGCCAGCAGCCCGGACACGAACACCGGGGAGCTGTTTTTT
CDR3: CASSPDTNTGELFF

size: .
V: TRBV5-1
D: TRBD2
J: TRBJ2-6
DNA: TGCGCCAGCAGCCAAGGACTAGCGTTATTCCCCTCTGGGGCCAACGTCCTGACTTTC
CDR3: CASSQGLALFPSGANVLTF

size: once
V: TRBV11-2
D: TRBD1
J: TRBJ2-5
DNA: TGTGCCAGCAGCGTTTCGGGACAGTGGTTAAGAGAGACCCAGTACTTC
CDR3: CASSVSGQWLRETQYF

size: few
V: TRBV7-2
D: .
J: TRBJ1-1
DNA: TGTGCCAGCAGCTTAGTAACGGGGCTAGGGAACACTGAAGCTTTCTTT
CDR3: CASSLVTGLGNTEAFF

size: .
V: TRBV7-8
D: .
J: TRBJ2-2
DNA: TGTGCCAGCAGCCCCCGTCCGGGATCCGGGGAGCTGTTTTTT
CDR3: CASSPRPGSGELFF

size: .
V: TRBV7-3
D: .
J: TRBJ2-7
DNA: TGTGCCAGCAGCTTAGTGGCGGGCCTCTACGAGCAGTACTTC
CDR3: CASSLVAGLYEQYF

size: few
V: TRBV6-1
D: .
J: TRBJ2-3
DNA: TGTGCCACGCTTAAACGGGAGAACTCAGATACGCAGTATTTT
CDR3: CATLKRENSDTQYF

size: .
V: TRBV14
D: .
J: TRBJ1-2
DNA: TGTGCCAGCAGCCGATCCACAGGGCGCTATGGCTACACCTTC
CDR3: CASSRSTGRYGYTF

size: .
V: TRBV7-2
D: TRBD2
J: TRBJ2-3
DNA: TGTGCCAGCAGCTCCACTAGCGGGAGAGGTACAGATACGCAGTATTTT
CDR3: CASSSTSGRGTDTQYF

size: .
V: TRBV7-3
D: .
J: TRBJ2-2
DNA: TGTGCCAGCAGTCCAGATTATTCGAACACCGGGGAGCTGTTTTTT
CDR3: CASSPDYSNTGELFF

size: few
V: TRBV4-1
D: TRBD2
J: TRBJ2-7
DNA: TGCGCCAGCAGCCAAGGGGGAGGGACTTCTATGGCCTACGAGCAGTACTTC
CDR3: CASSQGGGTSMAYEQYF

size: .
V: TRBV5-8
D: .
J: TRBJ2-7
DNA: TGTGCCAGCAATCGACAACATTACGTCGAGCAGTACTTC
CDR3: CASNRQHYVEQYF

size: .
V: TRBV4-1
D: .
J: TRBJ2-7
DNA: TGCGCCAGCAGCTGCCTTAACTACGAGCAGTACTTC
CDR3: CASSCLNYEQYF

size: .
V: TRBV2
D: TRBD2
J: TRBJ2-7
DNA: TGTGCCAGCAGGCGGGAGGGCCTTGGGGGCGAGCAGTACTTC
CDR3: CASRREGLGGEQYF

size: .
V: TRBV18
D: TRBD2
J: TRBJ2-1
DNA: TGTGCCAGCTCAGCGCGACTAGCGGGAGGGCCGGGGAGGATCTACAATGAGCAGTTCTTC
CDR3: CASSARLAGGPGRIYNEQFF

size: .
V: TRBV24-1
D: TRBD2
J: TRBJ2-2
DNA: TGTGCCACCAGCTTACCAGGACTAGCGGGAGATATCGACACCGGGGAGCTGTTTTTT
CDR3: CATSLPGLAGDIDTGELFF

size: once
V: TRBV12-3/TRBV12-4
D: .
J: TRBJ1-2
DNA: TGTGCCAGCAGTTTACCCAGGGAAGAGGGCTACACCTTC
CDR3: CASSLPREEGYTF

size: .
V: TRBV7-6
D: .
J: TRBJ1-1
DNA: TGTGCCAGCAGCTTAGTGGAAGCTTTCTTT
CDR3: CASSLVEAFF

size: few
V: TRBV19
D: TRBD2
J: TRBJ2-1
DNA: TGTGCCAGTAGTTCACTAGCGGGTCAATTTGTAGAGCAGTTCTTC
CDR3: CASSSLAGQFVEQFF

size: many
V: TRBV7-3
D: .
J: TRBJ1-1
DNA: TGTGCCAGCAGTGGGGGTCGGAACACTGAAGCTTTCTTT
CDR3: CASSGGRNTEAFF

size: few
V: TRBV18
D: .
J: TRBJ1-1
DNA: TGTGCCAGTCACCCGGGACGGCAGGTCACTGAAGCTTTCTTT
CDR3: CASHPGRQVTEAFF

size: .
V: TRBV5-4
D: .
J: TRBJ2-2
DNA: TGTGCCAGCAGCCCCGGACCTTTGGGGCAGGGGAACACCGGGGAGCTGTTTTTT
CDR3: CASSPGPLGQGNTGELFF

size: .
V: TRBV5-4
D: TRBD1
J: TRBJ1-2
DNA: TGTGCCAGCAGGACGGACAGGACGGACTATGGCTACACCTTC
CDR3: CASRTDRTDYGYTF

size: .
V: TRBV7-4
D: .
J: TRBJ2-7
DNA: TGTGCCAGCAGCTTCGCGACTAGTCCCTACGAGCAGTACTTC
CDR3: CASSFATSPYEQYF

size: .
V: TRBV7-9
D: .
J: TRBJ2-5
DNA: TGTGCCAGCAGCACCAGGACGAGAGAGACCCAGTACTTC
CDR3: CASSTRTRETQYF

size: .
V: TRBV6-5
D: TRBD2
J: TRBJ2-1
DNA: TGTGCCAGCAGGGGATCCGGGACTAGCGGGAGGCCGCCTTACAATGAGCAGTTCTTC
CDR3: CASRGSGTSGRPPYNEQFF

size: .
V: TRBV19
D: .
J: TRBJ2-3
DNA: TGTGCCAGTAGTATGGTCGGGAGTGGGACAGATACGCAGTATTTT
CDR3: CASSMVGSGTDTQYF

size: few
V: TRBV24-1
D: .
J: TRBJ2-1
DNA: TGTGCCACCAGTGATTTCGCGGCAGGGAACAATGAGCAGTTCTTC
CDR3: CATSDFAAGNNEQFF

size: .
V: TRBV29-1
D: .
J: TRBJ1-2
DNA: TGCAGCGTCCTATTACAGGCGAAAGGGTACACCTTC
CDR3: CSVLLQAKGYTF

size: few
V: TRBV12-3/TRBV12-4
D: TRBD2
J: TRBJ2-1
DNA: TGTGCCAGCAGCTCCCCGGGACTAGCGACGGGTGAGCAGTTCTTC
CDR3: CASSSPGLATGEQFF

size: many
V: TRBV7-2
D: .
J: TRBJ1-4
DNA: TGTGCCAGCAGCCAACCAGGGGCGGCGGAAAAACTGTTTTTT
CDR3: CASSQPGAAEKLFF

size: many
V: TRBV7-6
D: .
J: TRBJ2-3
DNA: TGTGCCAGCAGCTTCGACGGTGAGGGGGGTACGCAGTATTTT
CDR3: CASSFDGEGGTQYF

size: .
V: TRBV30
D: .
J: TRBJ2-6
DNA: TGTGCCTGGAGCGCCCAGGGGGCCAACGTCCTGACTTTC
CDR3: CAWSAQGANVLTF

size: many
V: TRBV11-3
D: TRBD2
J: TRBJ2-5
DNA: TGTGCCAGCAGCTTAGATCTGAGGACTAGAAAAGAGACCCAGTACTTC
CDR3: CASSLDLRTRKETQYF

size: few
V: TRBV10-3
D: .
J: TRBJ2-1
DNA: TGTGCCACCCGGGACTACAATGAGCAGTTCTTC
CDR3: CATRDYNEQFF

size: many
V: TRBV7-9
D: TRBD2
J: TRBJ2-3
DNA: TGTGCCAGCAGCTTTGCGGCGGGGGGCTCAGATACGCAGTATTTT
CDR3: CASSFAAGGSDTQYF

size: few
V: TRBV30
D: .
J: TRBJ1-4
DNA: TGTGCCTGGAGTGATTCCGCCCCTGAAAAACTGTTTTTT
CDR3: CAWSDSAPEKLFF

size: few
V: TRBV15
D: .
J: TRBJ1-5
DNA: TGTGCCACCAGGGACGGGGGAGATAGCAATCAGCCCCAGCATTTT
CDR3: CATRDGGDSNQPQHF

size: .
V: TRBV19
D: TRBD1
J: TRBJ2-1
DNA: TGTGCCAGTAGTCACGACAGGGGACCCTACAATGAGCAGTTCTTC
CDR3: CASSHDRGPYNEQFF

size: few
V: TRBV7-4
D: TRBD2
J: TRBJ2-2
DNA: TGTGCCAGCAGCTACGGACTAGCGGGGCCGAACACCGGGGAGCTGTTTTTT
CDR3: CASSYGLAGPNTGELFF

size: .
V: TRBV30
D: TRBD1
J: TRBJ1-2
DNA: TGTGCCTGGAGTGAGGGGGCGGGAATCTATGGCTACACCTTC
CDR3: CAWSEGAGIYGYTF

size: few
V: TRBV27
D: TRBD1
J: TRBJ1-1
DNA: TGTGCCAGCAACAGGGGATCATTCACTGAAGCTTTCTTT
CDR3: CASNRGSFTEAFF

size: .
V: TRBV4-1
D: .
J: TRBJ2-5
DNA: TGCGCCAGCAGCCAAGAACCGGGACAAGGGCAAGAGACCCAGTACTTC
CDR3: CASSQEPGQGQETQYF

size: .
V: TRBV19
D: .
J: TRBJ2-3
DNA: TGTGCCAGTAAATATGGGGGGTCGAGCACAGATACGCAGTATTTT
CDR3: CASKYGGSSTDTQYF

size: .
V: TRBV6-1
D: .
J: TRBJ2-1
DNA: TGTGCCAGCAGTGAAGTGGGAGGAACTTATCCCCTGGAGTTC
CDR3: CASSEVGGTYPLEF

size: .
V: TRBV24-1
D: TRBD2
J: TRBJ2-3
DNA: TGTGCCACCAGTGGATCTAGTCGACTAGCGGGAGTTGCAGATACGCAGTATTTT
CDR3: CATSGSSRLAGVADTQYF